Listed here are 6 T cell receptor beta chains from one sample, sequenced in a study of T cell responses to AZD1222 COVID-19 vaccine. Profiled with immunoSEQ multiplex PCR; TCRdb holds only in-frame clones, not every one. The profile shows around 150,000 clones, roughly 90% of them singletons. The input for sequencing was peripheral blood, taken 28 days after the second AZD1222 dose. The receptors shown here come from an adult who received the AZD1222 COVID-19 vaccine.

This clone has only one observation. The J gene is TRBJ2-1, the V gene TRBV20-1; D is perhaps TRBD2 (5 bases). V was shortened by 3 bases and J by 2 bases, with 14 bases between the two germline ends. The CDR3 sequence is 15 residues long. Germline values: CDR1 DFQATT, CDR2 SNEGSKA (reference sequence). CDR3 protein: CSASITSVPYNEQFF. In nucleotides, the CDR3 is TGCAGTGCTAGTATTACTAGTGTGCCCTACAATGAGCAGTTCTTC.

This clone was seen just once. V is TRBV19 and J is TRBJ2-3, with TRBD2 matching 9 bases. The CDR3 sequence is 16 residues long. Trimming at V came to 4 bases and at J to 3 bases, leaving 8 bases not matched to a gene. Germline V gives CDR1 LNHDA, CDR2 SQIVND (reference sequence). The CDR3 DNA follows: TGTGCCAGTAGTAAATTTCCTAGCGGGAATACAGATACGCAGTATTTT. Its translation: CASSKFPSGNTDTQYF.

This clone was counted between two and nine times. The gene calls are TRBV24-1 and TRBJ1-1; D possibly corresponds to TRBD1 (6 bases). V gave up 1 base and J gave up 7 bases, with 9 bases separating them. This CDR3 is 13 amino acids long. Germline lookup yields CDR1 KGHDR and CDR2 SFDVKD. Written as DNA, the CDR3 is TGTGCCACCAGTGATTTTACGACAGGTGAAGCTTTCTTT. Translating gives CATSDFTTGEAFF.

The J gene is TRBJ2-7, the V gene TRBV12-3 or TRBV12-4; TRBD2 matches 10 bases. After removal of 6 bases from V and 4 bases from J, the junction contained 3 bases not matched to a gene. The CDR3 contains 13 residues. The CDR3 reads CASRRTSGYEQYF. CDR3 DNA: TGTGCCAGCAGACGGACTAGCGGTTACGAGCAGTACTTC.

The CDR3, as DNA: TGTGCCAGCAGTCCCCCGTCCTCTGGGGCCAACGTCCTGACTTTC. This sequence encodes CASSPPSSGANVLTF. The chain employs TRBV6-5 and TRBJ2-6, with D unclear. V was pared by 5 bases and J by 0 bases, with 8 bases between. The CDR3 covers 15 residues. Germline loops: CDR1 MNHEY, CDR2 SVGAGI.

This clone came up once. The chain joins TRBV11-2 to TRBJ2-5; 9 bases fit TRBD1. Germline trimming cut 6 bases from V and 2 bases from J; bases unmatched to any gene: 7. Germline V gene sequence: CDR1 SGHAT, CDR2 FQNNGV. The CDR3 runs to 15 residues. Here the CDR3 DNA reads TGTGCCAGCAGGCGGGACAGGGAAGGTCAAGAGACCCAGTACTTC. It translates to CASRRDREGQETQYF.